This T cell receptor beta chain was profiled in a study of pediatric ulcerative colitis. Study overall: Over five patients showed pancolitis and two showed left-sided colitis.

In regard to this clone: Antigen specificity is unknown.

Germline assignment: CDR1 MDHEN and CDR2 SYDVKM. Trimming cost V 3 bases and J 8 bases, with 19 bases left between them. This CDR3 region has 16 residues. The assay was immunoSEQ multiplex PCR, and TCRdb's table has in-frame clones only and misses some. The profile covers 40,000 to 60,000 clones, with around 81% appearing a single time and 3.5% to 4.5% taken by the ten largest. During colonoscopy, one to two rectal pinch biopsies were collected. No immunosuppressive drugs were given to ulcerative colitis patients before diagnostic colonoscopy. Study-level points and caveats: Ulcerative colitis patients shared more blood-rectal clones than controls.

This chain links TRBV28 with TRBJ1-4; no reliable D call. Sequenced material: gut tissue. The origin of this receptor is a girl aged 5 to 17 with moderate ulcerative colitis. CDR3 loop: CASSFYPVGSREKLFF. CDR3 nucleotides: TGTGCCAGCAGTTTTTATCCTGTCGGGTCCAGGGAAAAACTGTTTTTT.